Shown below are 11 T cell receptor beta chains from a single sample sequenced in a study of blood T cell repertoires in COVID-19. Sequenced by immunoSEQ multiplex PCR; TCRdb stores in-frame clones only, minus some. Here the sample spans around 200,000 clones, about 88% being singletons. The sequencing sample was made of peripheral blood. Every receptor here comes from a man younger than 35 with active or convalescent COVID-19.

The chain uses TRBV6-2 or TRBV6-3 and TRBJ2-7, with 9 bases that match TRBD2. Trimming cost V 5 bases and J 3 bases; bases outside gene matches: 5. The CDR3 covers 14 residues. The V gene's germline CDR1 is MNHEY and CDR2 SVGEGT. The CDR3 nucleotides read TGTGCCAGCAGTCTCCTAGCGGGATACTACGAGCAGTACTTC. This encodes CASSLLAGYYEQYF.

The chain carries TRBV27 and TRBJ2-3, with D perhaps matching TRBD2 (6 bases). Looked up from germline, CDR1 is MNHEY and CDR2 is SMNVEV (reference sequence). This CDR3 has 15 residues. The V end lost 5 bases, the J end lost 2 bases, and 14 bases lay between the germline ends. This CDR3 is CASSPRTTYTDTQYF. CDR3 nucleotide sequence: TGTGCCAGCAGTCCAAGGACTACCTACACAGATACGCAGTATTTT.

The chain combines TRBV7-2 with TRBJ1-6; D is unclear. Per the germline V gene, CDR1 is SGHTA and CDR2 is FQGNSA. V lost 5 bases, J lost 0 bases, and 5 bases lay in between. The CDR3 has 14 residues. The CDR3 reads CASSPSSYNSPLHF. CDR3 nucleotide sequence: TGTGCCAGCAGCCCTAGCTCCTATAATTCACCCCTCCACTTT. The full variable domain, completed using reference TRBV7-2 and TRBJ1-6, is GAGVSQSPSNKVTEKGKDVELRCDPISGHTALYWYRQSLGQGLEFLIYFQGNSAPDKSGLPSDRFSAERTGGSVSTLTIQRTQQEDSAVYLCASSPSSYNSPLHFGNGTRLTVT.

This clone was seen more than once but under ten times. V gene TRBV7-9 combines with J gene TRBJ1-1; 7 positions agree with TRBD1. J lost 4 bases, V lost 3 bases, and 17 bases had no gene match. The CDR3 runs 18 residues. The germline CDR1 and CDR2 sequences are SEHNR and FQNEAQ (reference sequence). CDR3 region: CASSFPWGSGGFSTEAFF. DNA of the CDR3: TGTGCCAGCAGCTTCCCATGGGGGTCAGGGGGGTTTAGCACTGAAGCTTTCTTT.

This chain links TRBV2 with TRBJ1-3; TRBD1 matches 11 bases. CDR1 SNHLY and CDR2 FYNNEI come from the germline V gene. The CDR3 covers 17 residues. J was trimmed by 4 bases and V by 6 bases; bases with no gene match: 11. CDR3 loop: CASRPDRGLPSGNTIYF. The CDR3 coding sequence is TGTGCCAGCAGGCCGGACAGGGGGCTGCCATCGGGAAACACCATATATTTT.

The rearrangement uses TRBV13 and TRBJ1-1; no firm D call. Germline CDR1 and CDR2: PRHDT and FYEKMQ (reference sequence). Trimming took off 0 bases at V and 11 bases at J, with 16 bases between the two ends. The CDR3 contains 14 residues. CDR3 sequence reads: CASSLGRTAPGAFF. The CDR3 bases are TGTGCCAGCAGCTTAGGCCGGACCGCCCCGGGGGCTTTCTTT.

V gene TRBV5-4 combines with J gene TRBJ2-7; 10 bases map to TRBD1. Germline V gene sequence: CDR1 SGHNT, CDR2 YYREEE (reference sequence). This CDR3 spans 15 amino acids. V was clipped by 6 bases and J by 5 bases; unmatched bases: 11. The CDR3 is CASTMWDRGSNEQYF. The CDR3 nucleotides read TGTGCCAGCACCATGTGGGACAGGGGATCTAACGAGCAGTACTTC. The full variable domain, completed using reference TRBV5-4 and TRBJ2-7, is ETGVTQSPTHLIKTRGQQVTLRCSSQSGHNTVSWYQQALGQGPQFIFQYYREEENGRGNFPPRFSGLQFPNYSSELNVNALELDDSALYLCASTMWDRGSNEQYFGPGTRLTVT.

This clone has a single count. The J gene is TRBJ2-3, the V gene TRBV5-1; TRBD1 matches 7 bases. The CDR3 extends over 19 amino acids. Germline V gene data show CDR1 as SGHRS and CDR2 as YFSETQ. Trimming removed 3 bases from V and 0 bases from J; junction bases left unmatched: 16. The CDR3 nucleotides are TGCGCCAGCAGCTCAAGTTCCGGGACAGCTTTCCCTAGCACAGATACGCAGTATTTT. Its protein product is CASSSSSGTAFPSTDTQYF.

The chain is built from TRBV12-3 or TRBV12-4 and TRBJ2-2, with 9 bases identical to TRBD1. The CDR3 is 13 amino acids. Losses at the gene ends were 6 bases for V and 7 bases for J; bases not matched to a gene: 3. The CDR3 region is CASRDRGFGELFF. The DNA for the CDR3 is TGTGCCAGCAGGGACAGGGGTTTCGGGGAGCTGTTTTTT.

This chain joins TRBV2 and TRBJ1-1; tentatively, D is TRBD1 (6 bases). This CDR3 is 14 amino acids long. Germline CDR1 reads SNHLY; CDR2 reads FYNNEI. The V end lost 10 bases, the J end lost 4 bases, and 19 bases lay between the germline ends. The CDR3: CATSGGAGGTEAFF. The CDR3 DNA sequence: TGTGCCACCTCGGGGGGGGCTGGTGGCACTGAAGCTTTCTTT.

V gene TRBV10-2 combines with J gene TRBJ2-7; D is perhaps TRBD2 (5 bases). CDR3 length equals 16 residues. CDR1 WSHSY and CDR2 SAAADI come from the germline V gene. Between the trimmed V and J ends, which lost 2 bases and 3 bases, there was a span of 17 bases. The DNA for the CDR3 is TGCGCCAGCAGTGAGAGTGGAGGAGCACCAGACTACGAGCAGTACTTC. The encoded protein is CASSESGGAPDYEQYF.